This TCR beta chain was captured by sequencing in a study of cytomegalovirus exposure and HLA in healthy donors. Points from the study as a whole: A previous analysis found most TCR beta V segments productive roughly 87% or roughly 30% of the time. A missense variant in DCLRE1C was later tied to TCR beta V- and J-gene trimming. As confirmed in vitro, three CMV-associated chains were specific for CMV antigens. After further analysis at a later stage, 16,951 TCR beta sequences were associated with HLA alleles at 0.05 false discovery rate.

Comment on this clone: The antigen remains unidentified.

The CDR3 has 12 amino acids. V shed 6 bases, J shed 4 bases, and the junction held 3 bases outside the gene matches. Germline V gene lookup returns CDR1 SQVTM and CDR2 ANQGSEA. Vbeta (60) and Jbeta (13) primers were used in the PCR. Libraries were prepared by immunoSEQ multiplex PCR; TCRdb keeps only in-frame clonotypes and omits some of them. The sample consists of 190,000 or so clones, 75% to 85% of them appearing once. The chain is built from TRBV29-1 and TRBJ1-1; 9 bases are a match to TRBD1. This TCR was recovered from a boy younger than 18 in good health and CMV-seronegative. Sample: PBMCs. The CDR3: CSVETGGTEAFF. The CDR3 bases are TGCAGCGTAGAGACAGGGGGCACTGAAGCTTTCTTT.